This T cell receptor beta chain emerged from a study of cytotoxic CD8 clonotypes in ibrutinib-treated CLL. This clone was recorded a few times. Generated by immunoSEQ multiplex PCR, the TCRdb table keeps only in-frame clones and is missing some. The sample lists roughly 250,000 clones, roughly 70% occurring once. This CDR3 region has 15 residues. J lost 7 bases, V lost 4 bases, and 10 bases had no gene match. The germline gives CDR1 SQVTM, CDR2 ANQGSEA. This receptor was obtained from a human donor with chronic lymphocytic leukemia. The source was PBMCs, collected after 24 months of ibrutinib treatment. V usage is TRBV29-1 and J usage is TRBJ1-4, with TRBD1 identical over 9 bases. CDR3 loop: CSVAGTGLRTEKLFF. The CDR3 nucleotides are TGCAGCGTTGCCGGGACAGGGTTGCGCACTGAAAAACTGTTTTTT.